This T cell receptor beta chain was captured in a study of response to subunit inactivated influenza vaccine. Findings of the study overall: Authors suggested seasonal influenza vaccinations each recruit few new T cells.

TCRdb re-called the RT-PCR reads through MiXCR, storing one row per CDR3 protein. Found here are hundreds of thousands of distinct CDR3 sequences, 15% to 18% of them singletons; the top ten hold under 14%. On this clonotype: Its specificity is not known.

Sequenced material: PBMCs from blood, taken about 11 days after vaccination. The TCR was taken from a man between 50 and 59 years old who received an inactivated influenza vaccine.

The CDR3 bases are TGTGCCAGCAGTGGGACAGCCACCATGGATACGCAGTATTTT. Translating it yields CASSGTATMDTQYF. The chain links TRBV25-1 to TRBJ2-3; D perhaps matches TRBD1 (6 bases). This CDR3 region has 14 residues. From germline, CDR1 is MGHDK and CDR2 SYGVNS. The V and J ends lost 4 bases and 6 bases respectively, with 14 bases between them.